Given below is one TCR beta chain in context. Its cognate antigen has yet to be identified. Base qualities are not at hand, and no much larger clone is one base apart. At study entry, a tuberculin skin test and the QuantiFERON-TB GOLD In-Tube IGRA were used to screen adolescents for latent tuberculosis infection. Immunosequencing of unsorted cryopreserved PBMC covered, on average, about 93,000 T cells per clinical donor. Eleven high schools in the Worcester region of the Western Cape, South Africa, served as enrollment sites for adolescents aged 12 to 18 years. About 10 M. tuberculosis-infected and ten uninfected adolescents were selected with matching for age and sex. For the adolescents, PBMC were isolated by density centrifugation from freshly drawn heparinized blood and then cryopreserved. The data originate from a study of T cells in tuberculosis (dated by TCRdb to 2016 to 2019). As for the study more broadly: The study combined CD1B tetramers and high-throughput TCR immunosequencing to characterize T cells specific for the mycobacterial lipid antigen glucose monomycolate (GMM). With over nine people per group, a South African clinical cohort compared IGRA-negative adolescents, IGRA-positive adolescents with latent tuberculosis, and adults with active tuberculosis. Overall study outcomes, separate from this receptor: Clinical samples were selected based on the availability of cryopreserved specimens, with adults included as active tuberculosis cases and adolescents included as controls. The smaller NN-distances were partly driven by shorter CDR3-alpha lengths in active tuberculosis patients, and the difference for TCR-beta did not reach statistical significance. An accuracy of 87% (AUROC 0.90) was reached by a classifier using the diverse GMM-specific repertoire, compared with 70% accuracy when GEM motif frequencies were used. Smaller mean NN-distances to GMM-specific TCRs were observed in active tuberculosis TCR-alpha repertoires than in IGRA-negative controls, suggesting clonal expansion of GMM-specific TCRs.

The immunoSEQ multiplex PCR assay was used to generate TCR libraries, with TCR-beta and/or TCR-alpha/delta assays applied to each sample. The amplified TCR libraries were sequenced on the Illumina high-throughput platform. The paper's processing steps were these. Clustering and dimensionality reduction relied on pairwise TCRdist distances among GMM-specific receptors from T cells that were either sorted ex vivo or expanded in vitro. The score assigned to each clinical repertoire was mean NN-distance, meaning the average TCRdist to the nearest 10% of tetramer-positive reference sequences. GEM TCR motif frequency was calculated as the fraction of unique TCRs that matched known GEM sequences in V/J usage and CDR3 length. Linear discriminant analysis with leave-one-out cross-validation, implemented in scikit-learn, was used to classify active tuberculosis. This immuneACCESS table, as held by TCRdb, lists in-frame sequences with V and J called but not all clones. Of the missing ones, under half trace to an unresolved V gene in checked studies; the others have no known cause. The V and J calls and clone size come from that table; D and trimming were worked out from the DNA. The sample table records around 22,000 clones; nearly 97% of these occur just once. Clones ranked in the top ten supply 9.4% of the sample.

Per the germline V gene, SGHVS is the CDR1 and FQNEAQ is the CDR2. Clipping removes 1 base from V and 6 bases from J, with 11 as the unmatched junction base count. Spanning cysteine to phenylalanine, the CDR3 consists of 17 amino acids. Only the CDR3 region is kept as DNA, spanning 51 bases read in frame from base 1. The sample consisted of PBMCs. The source is a donor aged 10 to 29 with latent tuberculosis or without tuberculosis infection. The sequence joins TRBV7-8 to TRBJ2-2, and TRBD1 aligns with 7 junction nucleotides. In nucleotide form, the sequence is TGTGCCAGCAGCTTAGGATACAGGGGCGGTAGTGCCGGGGAGCTGTTTTTT. The encoded protein is CASSLGYRGGSAGELFF.